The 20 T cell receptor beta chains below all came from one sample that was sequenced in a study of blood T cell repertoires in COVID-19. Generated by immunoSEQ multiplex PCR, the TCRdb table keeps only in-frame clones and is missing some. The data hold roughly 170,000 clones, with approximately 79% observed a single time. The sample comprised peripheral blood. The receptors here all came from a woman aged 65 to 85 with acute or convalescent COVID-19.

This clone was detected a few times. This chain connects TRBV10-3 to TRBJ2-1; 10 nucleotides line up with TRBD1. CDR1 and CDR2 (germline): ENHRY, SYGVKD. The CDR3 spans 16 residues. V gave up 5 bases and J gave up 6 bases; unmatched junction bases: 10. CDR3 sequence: CAISQPGQGYLNEQFF. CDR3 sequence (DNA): TGTGCCATCAGTCAACCGGGACAGGGGTATCTCAATGAGCAGTTCTTC.

CDR3 sequence: CATSDAGDPYNEQFF. CDR3 sequence (DNA): TGTGCCACCAGTGATGCGGGTGACCCTTACAATGAGCAGTTCTTC. This sequence joins TRBV24-1 and TRBJ2-1, with a weak D call TRBD2 (5 bases). Germline assignment: CDR1 KGHDR and CDR2 SFDVKD. The CDR3 sequence is 15 residues long. The V end was cut by 3 bases, the J end by 4 bases, with 12 bases between.

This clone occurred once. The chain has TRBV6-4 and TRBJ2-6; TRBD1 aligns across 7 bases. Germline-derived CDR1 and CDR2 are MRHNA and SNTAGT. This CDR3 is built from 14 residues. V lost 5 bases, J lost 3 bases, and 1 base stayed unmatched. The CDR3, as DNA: TGTGCCAGCAGTCCAGGGGGTGGGGCCAACGTCCTGACTTTC. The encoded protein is CASSPGGGANVLTF.

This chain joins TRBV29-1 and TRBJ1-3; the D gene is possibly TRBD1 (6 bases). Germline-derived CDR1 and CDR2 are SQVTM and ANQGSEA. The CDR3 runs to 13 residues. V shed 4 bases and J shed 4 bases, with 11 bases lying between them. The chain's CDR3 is CSVARGTGNTIYF. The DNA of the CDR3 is TGCAGCGTTGCCCGAGGGACAGGAAACACCATATATTTT.

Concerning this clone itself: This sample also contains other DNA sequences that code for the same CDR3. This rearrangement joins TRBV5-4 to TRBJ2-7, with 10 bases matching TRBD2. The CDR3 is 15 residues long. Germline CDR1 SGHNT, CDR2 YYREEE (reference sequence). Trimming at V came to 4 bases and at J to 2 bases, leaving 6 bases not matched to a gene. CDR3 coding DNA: TGTGCCAGCAGCCCAGGACTAGCGGAGACCTACGAGCAGTACTTC. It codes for CASSPGLAETYEQYF. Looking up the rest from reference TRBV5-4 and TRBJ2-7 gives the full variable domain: ETGVTQSPTHLIKTRGQQVTLRCSSQSGHNTVSWYQQALGQGPQFIFQYYREEENGRGNFPPRFSGLQFPNYSSELNVNALELDDSALYLCASSPGLAETYEQYFGPGTRLTVT.

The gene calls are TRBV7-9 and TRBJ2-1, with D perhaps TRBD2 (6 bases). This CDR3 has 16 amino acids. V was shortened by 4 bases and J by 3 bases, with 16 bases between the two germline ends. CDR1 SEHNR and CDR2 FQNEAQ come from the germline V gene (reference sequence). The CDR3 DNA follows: TGTGCCAGCAGCTCCCAGCGGGTAAGGAACTACAATGAGCAGTTCTTC. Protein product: CASSSQRVRNYNEQFF.

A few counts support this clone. CDR3 sequence: CASSPSGRADNEQFF. The CDR3 bases are TGTGCCAGCAGCCCCAGCGGGAGGGCCGACAATGAGCAGTTCTTC. The rearrangement links TRBV7-3 to TRBJ2-1, with 10 bases that match TRBD2. Germline CDR1 SGHTA, CDR2 FQGTGA. CDR3 length: 15 residues. Trimming took 5 bases from V and 5 from J; bases not matched to a gene: 6.

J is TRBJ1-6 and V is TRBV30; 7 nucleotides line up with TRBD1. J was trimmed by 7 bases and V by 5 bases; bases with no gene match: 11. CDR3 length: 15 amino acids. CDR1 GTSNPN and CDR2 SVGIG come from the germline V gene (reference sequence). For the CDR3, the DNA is TGTGCCTGGGGCCCTCCGGGACAGCCAAATTCACCCCTCCACTTT. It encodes CAWGPPGQPNSPLHF.

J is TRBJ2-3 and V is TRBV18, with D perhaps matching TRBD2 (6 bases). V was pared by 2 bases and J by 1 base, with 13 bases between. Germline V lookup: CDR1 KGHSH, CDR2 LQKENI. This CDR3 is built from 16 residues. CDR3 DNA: TGTGCCAGCTCACCAAGGGACTCGACGGGCACAGATACGCAGTATTTT. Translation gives CASSPRDSTGTDTQYF.

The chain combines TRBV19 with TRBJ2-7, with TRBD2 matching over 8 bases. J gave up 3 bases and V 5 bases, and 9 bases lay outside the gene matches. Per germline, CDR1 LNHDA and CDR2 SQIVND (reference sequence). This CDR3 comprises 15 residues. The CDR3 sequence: CASSLGTSGDYEQYF. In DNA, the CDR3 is TGTGCCAGTAGTCTAGGAACTAGCGGAGACTACGAGCAGTACTTC.

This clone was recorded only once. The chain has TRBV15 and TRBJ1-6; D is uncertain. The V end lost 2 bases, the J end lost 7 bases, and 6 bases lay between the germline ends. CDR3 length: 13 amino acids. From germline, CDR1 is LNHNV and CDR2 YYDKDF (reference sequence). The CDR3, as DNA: TGTGCCACCAGCAGATCCCTCAATTCACCCCTCCACTTT. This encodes CATSRSLNSPLHF. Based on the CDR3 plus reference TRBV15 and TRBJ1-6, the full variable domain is DAMVIQNPRYQVTQFGKPVTLSCSQTLNHNVMYWYQQKSSQAPKLLFHYYDKDFNNEADTPDNFQSRRPNTSFCFLDIRSPGLGDTAMYLCATSRSLNSPLHFGNGTRLTVT.

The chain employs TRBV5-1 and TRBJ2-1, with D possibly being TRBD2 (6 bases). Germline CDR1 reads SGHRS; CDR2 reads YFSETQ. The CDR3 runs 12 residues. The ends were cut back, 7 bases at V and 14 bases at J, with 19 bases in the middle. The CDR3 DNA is TGCGCCAGCGGATTTTCTGGACTAACGAAGTTCTTC. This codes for CASGFSGLTKFF.

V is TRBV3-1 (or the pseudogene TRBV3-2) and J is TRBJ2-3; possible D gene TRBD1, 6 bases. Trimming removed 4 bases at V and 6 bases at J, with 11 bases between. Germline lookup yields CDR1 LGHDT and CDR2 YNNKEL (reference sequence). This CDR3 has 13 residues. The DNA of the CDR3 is TGTGCCAGCAGCCCAACAGGGACGGATACGCAGTATTTT. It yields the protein CASSPTGTDTQYF.

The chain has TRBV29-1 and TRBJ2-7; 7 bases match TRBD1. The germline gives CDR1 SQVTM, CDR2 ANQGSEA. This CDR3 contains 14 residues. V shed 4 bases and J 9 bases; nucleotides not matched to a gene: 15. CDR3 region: CSVVLRQGGDRQYF. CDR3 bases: TGCAGCGTTGTTCTCCGACAGGGTGGGGACCGGCAGTACTTC.

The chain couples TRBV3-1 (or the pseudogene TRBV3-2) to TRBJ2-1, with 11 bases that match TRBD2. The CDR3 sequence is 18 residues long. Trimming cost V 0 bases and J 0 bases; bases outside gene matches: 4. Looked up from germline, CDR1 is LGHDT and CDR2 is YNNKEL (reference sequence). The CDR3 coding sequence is TGTGCCAGCAGCCAAGACCCAACTAGCGGGAGCTCCTACAATGAGCAGTTCTTC. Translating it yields CASSQDPTSGSSYNEQFF.

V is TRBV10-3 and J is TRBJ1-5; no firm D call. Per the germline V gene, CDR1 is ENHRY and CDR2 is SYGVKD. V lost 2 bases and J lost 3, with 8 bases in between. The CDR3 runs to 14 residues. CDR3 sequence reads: CAISEPGNNQPQHF. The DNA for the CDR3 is TGTGCCATCAGTGAGCCGGGGAACAATCAGCCCCAGCATTTT.

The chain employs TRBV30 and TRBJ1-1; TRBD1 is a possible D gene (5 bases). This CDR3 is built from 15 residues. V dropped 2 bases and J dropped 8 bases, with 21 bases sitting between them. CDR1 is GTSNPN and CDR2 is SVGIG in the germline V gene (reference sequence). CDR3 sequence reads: CAWSSRVYGAYEAFF. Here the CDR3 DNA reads TGTGCCTGGAGTTCCAGGGTCTACGGCGCGTACGAAGCTTTCTTT. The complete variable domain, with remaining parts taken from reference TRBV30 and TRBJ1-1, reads SQTIHQWPATLVQPVGSPLSLECTVEGTSNPNLYWYRQAAGRGLQLLFYSVGIGQISSEVPQNLSASRPQDRQFILSSKKLLLSDSGFYLCAWSSRVYGAYEAFFGQGTRLTVV.

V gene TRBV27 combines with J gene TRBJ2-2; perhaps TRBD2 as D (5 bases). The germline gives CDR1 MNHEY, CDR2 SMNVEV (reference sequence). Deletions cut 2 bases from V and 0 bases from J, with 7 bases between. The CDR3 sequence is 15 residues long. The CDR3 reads CASSLAGTNTGELFF. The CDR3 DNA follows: TGTGCCAGCAGTTTAGCGGGTACGAACACCGGGGAGCTGTTTTTT.

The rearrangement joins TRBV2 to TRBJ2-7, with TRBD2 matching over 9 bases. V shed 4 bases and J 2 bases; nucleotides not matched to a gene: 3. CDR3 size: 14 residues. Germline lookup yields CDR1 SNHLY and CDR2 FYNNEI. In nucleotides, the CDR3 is TGTGCCAGCAGTGTAGCGGGAGAAACCTACGAGCAGTACTTC. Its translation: CASSVAGETYEQYF. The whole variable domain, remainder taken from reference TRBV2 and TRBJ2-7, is EPEVTQTPSHQVTQMGQEVILRCVPISNHLYFYWYRQILGQKVEFLVSFYNNEISEKSEIFDDQFSVERPDGSNFTLKIRSTKLEDSAMYFCASSVAGETYEQYFGPGTRLTVT.

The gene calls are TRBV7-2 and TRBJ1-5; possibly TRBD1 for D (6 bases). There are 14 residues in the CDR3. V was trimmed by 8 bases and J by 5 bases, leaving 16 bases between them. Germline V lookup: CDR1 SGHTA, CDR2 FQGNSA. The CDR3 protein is CASSIRQEYQPQHF. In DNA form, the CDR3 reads TGTGCCAGCTCCATTAGACAGGAGTATCAGCCCCAGCATTTT.